A selection of T cell receptor beta chains follows, all from one sample in a study of cytomegalovirus exposure and HLA in healthy donors. Using immunoSEQ multiplex PCR, the repertoire was profiled, and TCRdb retains in-frame clones only, with some absent. The repertoire holds some 190,000 clones, with 77% as singletons. The sequenced material came from PBMCs. These receptors came from a man younger than 30 in good health and CMV-seronegative. CDR3s include the opening cysteine and the closing phenylalanine or tryptophan.

v_gene	j_gene	CDR3aa
TRBV5-1	TRBJ2-5	CASSGSGTGVQETQYF
TRBV10-3	TRBJ2-7	CAISESSSFSYEQYF
TRBV4-3	TRBJ2-1	CASSQGRRAGGTYNEQFF
TRBV9	TRBJ1-1	CASSVEASGEMNTEAFF
TRBV5-1	TRBJ2-7	CASSSVPTYEQYF
TRBV30	TRBJ2-7	CAWSSLGQGSAEQYF
TRBV7-8	TRBJ1-2	CASSSPGGGGYTF
TRBV4-2	TRBJ2-7	CASSQDVGGVFYEQYF
TRBV5-6	TRBJ1-2	CASSLVTGQGYTF
TRBV5-6	TRBJ2-7	CASSLPDRGYEQYF
TRBV6-6	TRBJ1-2	CASSRDSSYGYTF
TRBV6-1	TRBJ2-3	CASRRELGSDTQYF
TRBV4-3	TRBJ2-2	CASSAHREAGELFF
TRBV12-2	TRBJ2-2	CASRDFQGQGELFF
TRBV27	TRBJ2-1	CASRQRNEQFF
TRBV12-5	TRBJ1-1	CASTGGLSEAFF
TRBV7-8	TRBJ1-4	CASSLATGKGELFF
TRBV2	TRBJ2-7	CASSDFPGNRANF
TRBV7-2	TRBJ2-1	CASSFWGLAGGRNEQFF
TRBV4-1	TRBJ1-2	CASSQERTGNGGYTF
TRBV2	TRBJ2-1	CASRVRGTSGRSEQFF
TRBV28	TRBJ1-4	CASSFGGAREKLFF
TRBV7-4	TRBJ2-7	CASTIRSSLKYEQYF
TRBV9	TRBJ1-2	CASSGLNYGYTF
TRBV7-9	TRBJ2-7	CASSPAQGVYYEQYF
TRBV5-1	TRBJ1-6	CASSLQGGYSPLHF
TRBV18	TRBJ2-1	CASSHLAGVFDEQFF
TRBV11-3	TRBJ2-2	CASSIFLGFSGELFF